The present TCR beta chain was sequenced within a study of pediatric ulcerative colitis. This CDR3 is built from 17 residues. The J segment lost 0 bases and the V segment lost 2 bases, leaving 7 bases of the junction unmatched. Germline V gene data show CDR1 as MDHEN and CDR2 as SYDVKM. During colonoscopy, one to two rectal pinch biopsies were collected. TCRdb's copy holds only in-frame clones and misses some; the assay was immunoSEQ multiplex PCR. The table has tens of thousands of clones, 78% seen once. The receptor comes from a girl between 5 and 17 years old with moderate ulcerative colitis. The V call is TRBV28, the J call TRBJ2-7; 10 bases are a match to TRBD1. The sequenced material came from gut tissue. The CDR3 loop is CASSLPRTGGSSYEQYF. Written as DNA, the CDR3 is TGTGCCAGCAGTTTACCCCGGACAGGGGGTAGCTCCTACGAGCAGTACTTC.